These T cell receptor beta chains were read from a single sample in a study of blood T cell repertoires in COVID-19. Here immunoSEQ multiplex PCR was the method, and the copy in TCRdb shows in-frame clones only, minus some. The top ten clones hold 0.9% to 1.2% of a sample with fewer than 300,000 clones, 75% to 95% of them seen once. The sequenced sample consisted of PBMCs or T cells enriched from blood (not recorded which). These receptors were collected from a woman aged 25 to 39 who had recovered from COVID-19. Each CDR3 is given with its conserved first and last residue. Each record gives: clone size, V gene, J gene, D gene, CDR3 protein, CDR3 DNA. The D gene is left open where the match is weak. Clone size is stated in some rows and not others, as once, few, many or a class when expanded.

clone size: -; V gene: TRBV2; J gene: TRBJ2-1; D gene: TRBD1; CDR3 protein: CASSGTGVLNEQFF; CDR3 DNA: TGTGCCAGCAGCGGAACAGGGGTCTTAAATGAGCAGTTCTTC
clone size: -; V gene: TRBV30; J gene: TRBJ1-3; D gene: -; CDR3 protein: CAYLTGGNTIYF; CDR3 DNA: TGTGCCTACCTGACAGGAGGAAACACCATATATTTT
clone size: -; V gene: TRBV27; J gene: TRBJ2-5; D gene: -; CDR3 protein: CASSSGVQETQYF; CDR3 DNA: TGTGCCAGCAGTTCAGGGGTCCAAGAGACCCAGTACTTC
clone size: once; V gene: TRBV6-5; J gene: TRBJ1-4; D gene: -; CDR3 protein: CASSYGAALNEKLFF; CDR3 DNA: TGTGCCAGCAGTTACGGGGCCGCACTCAATGAAAAACTGTTTTTT
clone size: -; V gene: TRBV5-4; J gene: TRBJ2-7; D gene: -; CDR3 protein: CASSWSPGSYEQYF; CDR3 DNA: TGTGCCAGCAGCTGGTCCCCAGGTTCCTACGAGCAGTACTTC
clone size: -; V gene: TRBV7-6; J gene: TRBJ2-7; D gene: TRBD2; CDR3 protein: CASSLVRLAGGPVSYEQYF; CDR3 DNA: TGTGCCAGCAGCTTAGTGCGACTAGCGGGAGGGCCGGTTTCCTACGAGCAGTACTTC
clone size: -; V gene: TRBV28; J gene: TRBJ1-4; D gene: -; CDR3 protein: CASIPSGSGKLFF; CDR3 DNA: TGTGCCAGCATCCCCTCCGGGTCCGGAAAACTGTTTTTT
clone size: -; V gene: TRBV10-3; J gene: TRBJ2-5; D gene: TRBD1; CDR3 protein: CAISHDRAETQYF; CDR3 DNA: TGTGCCATCAGTCATGACAGGGCTGAGACCCAGTACTTC
clone size: few; V gene: TRBV7-2; J gene: TRBJ2-1; D gene: TRBD2; CDR3 protein: CASSLAVLAGVRGVGNEQFF; CDR3 DNA: TGTGCCAGCAGCTTAGCGGTACTAGCGGGAGTTAGAGGGGTTGGCAATGAGCAGTTCTTC
clone size: once; V gene: TRBV4-1; J gene: TRBJ1-5; D gene: -; CDR3 protein: CASSQVDSYQPQHF; CDR3 DNA: TGCGCCAGCAGCCAAGTAGACAGTTATCAGCCCCAGCATTTT
clone size: -; V gene: TRBV1; J gene: TRBJ2-4; D gene: -; CDR3 protein: CTSSQVTSGRIKNIQYF; CDR3 DNA: TGCACCAGCAGCCAAGTCACTAGCGGGAGGATAAAAAACATTCAGTACTTC
clone size: -; V gene: TRBV18; J gene: TRBJ1-2; D gene: TRBD1; CDR3 protein: CASSPGTAEDGYTF; CDR3 DNA: TGTGCCAGCTCACCGGGGACAGCCGAAGATGGCTACACCTTC
clone size: -; V gene: TRBV28; J gene: TRBJ1-3; D gene: -; CDR3 protein: CASNGQGTGNTIYF; CDR3 DNA: TGTGCCAGCAACGGGCAGGGCACTGGAAACACCATATATTTT
clone size: -; V gene: TRBV29-1; J gene: TRBJ2-7; D gene: TRBD1; CDR3 protein: CSVEGGGQGSHEQYF; CDR3 DNA: TGCAGCGTTGAAGGCGGGGGACAGGGGAGCCACGAGCAGTACTTC
clone size: -; V gene: TRBV7-9; J gene: TRBJ2-3; D gene: TRBD1; CDR3 protein: CASSPTGGGTDTQYF; CDR3 DNA: TGTGCCAGCAGCCCTACAGGGGGCGGCACAGATACGCAGTATTTT
clone size: -; V gene: TRBV9; J gene: TRBJ2-7; D gene: TRBD2; CDR3 protein: CASSVGLAGVYEQYF; CDR3 DNA: TGTGCCAGCAGCGTAGGACTAGCGGGAGTTTACGAGCAGTACTTC
clone size: once; V gene: TRBV6-5; J gene: TRBJ2-7; D gene: -; CDR3 protein: CASIHANSYEQYF; CDR3 DNA: TGTGCCAGCATCCACGCTAACTCCTACGAGCAGTACTTC